This T cell receptor (beta chain) was sequenced during a study of T-cell reconstitution after alpha-beta-depleted transplantation in children. Preparation of the TCRbeta library used unique molecular identifiers. TCRdb reprocessed the PCR reads via MiXCR and lists one record per CDR3 protein. The sample records 250,000 to 300,000 distinct CDR3 sequences, 10% being singletons. Worth noting for this clonotype: Its antigen is unidentified.

This CDR3 has 15 residues. Germline CDR1 MNHEY, CDR2 SVGAGI. The V and J ends lost 0 bases and 8 bases, in that order; junction bases with no gene match: 2. General study results and limits: Newly made T cells mostly supplied T-cell counts and diversity one year after transplant.

This sequence joins TRBV6-5 and TRBJ2-1; the match to TRBD2 covers 12 bases. Sample: PBMCs, taken before TCRalphabeta/CD19-depleted stem cell transplant. The TCR originated in a boy in the first two years of life with acute myeloid leukemia, due to receive a stem cell transplant. In DNA, the CDR3 is TGTGCCAGCAGTTACTCGGGACTAGCGGGTTATGAGCAGTTCTTC. As protein: CASSYSGLAGYEQFF.